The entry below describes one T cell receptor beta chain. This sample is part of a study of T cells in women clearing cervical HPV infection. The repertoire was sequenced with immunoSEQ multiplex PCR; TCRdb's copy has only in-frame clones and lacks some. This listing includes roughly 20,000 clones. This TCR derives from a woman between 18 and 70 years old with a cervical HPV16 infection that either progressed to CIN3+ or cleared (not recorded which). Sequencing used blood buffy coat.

The sequenced part of the CDR3 DNA is TGTGCCAGCTCACCACAGGCAGGGAACACTGAA. Residues: CASSPQAGNTE. Given in full, the CDR3 is CASSPQAGNTEAFF. The chain joins TRBV18 to TRBJ1-1; D is undetermined. The sequence runs out 3 residues before the end of the CDR3; the remainder is reconstructed from the germline J gene. There are 14 residues in the CDR3. CDR1 KGHSH and CDR2 LQKENI come from the germline V gene. Trimming left V 1 base short and J 1 base short, with 7 bases between.